The TCR beta chain described here comes from a study of blood T cell repertoires in COVID-19. Study context: Donors in the United States, Italy and Spain gave samples during acute or convalescent COVID-19.

Cohort 3 recovered donors had two negative PCRs, clearance, or symptom resolution. V shed 5 bases, J shed 0 bases, and the junction held 9 bases outside the gene matches. The CDR3 contains 18 residues. The germline V gene encodes CDR1 MGHRA and CDR2 YSYEKL. Using immunoSEQ multiplex PCR, the repertoire was profiled, and TCRdb retains in-frame clones only, with some absent. The sample lists roughly 320,000 clones, around 84% occurring once. This TCR came from a man between 25 and 39 years old who had recovered from COVID-19. V is TRBV4-1 and J is TRBJ2-3; 12 bases agree with TRBD2. The material sequenced was PBMCs or T cells enriched from blood (not recorded which). The CDR3 spells CASSYSSGRAPSTDTQYF. The CDR3 coding sequence is TGCGCCAGCAGCTATTCTAGCGGGAGGGCCCCAAGCACAGATACGCAGTATTTT.